One sample yielded the 19 T cell receptor beta chains listed below, sequenced in a study of PD-1 blockade in classical Hodgkin lymphoma. Profiling relied on immunoSEQ multiplex PCR, and the TCRdb table lists in-frame clones only, not all of them. The table has fewer than 100,000 clones, 85% to 95% seen once; the top ten hold just under 2%. Described time point: cycle 4 day 1 (C4D1), after 6 weeks of nivolumab. In every patient, relapse followed autologous stem cell transplantation, while exposure to brentuximab vedotin differed. Sequenced material: peripheral blood mononuclear cells (PBMCs), taken before the fourth cycle of nivolumab. These receptors all stem from a human donor with classical Hodgkin lymphoma.

The rearrangement uses TRBV19 and TRBJ2-3; D remains unclear. Germline V lookup: CDR1 LNHDA, CDR2 SQIVND (reference sequence). CDR3 size: 13 residues. Trimming took 3 bases from V and 6 from J, leaving 10 bases between them. The CDR3 loop is CASSMGLRDTQYF. The CDR3 nucleotides read TGTGCCAGTAGTATGGGCCTAAGGGATACGCAGTATTTT.

The chain links TRBV7-8 to TRBJ1-1, with no clear D. CDR1 and CDR2 from the germline V gene are SGHVS and FQNEAQ. V lost 4 bases to trimming and J lost 2 bases, with 8 bases between them. The CDR3 sequence is 13 residues long. CDR3 sequence (DNA): TGTGCCAGCAGCTCGATAGTTAACACTGAAGCTTTCTTT. Translated, it gives CASSSIVNTEAFF.

This chain uses TRBV6-5 with TRBJ1-2, with a tentative D call TRBD1 (5 bases). The V gene lost 6 bases and the J gene lost 4 bases, with 15 bases spanning the gap. From germline, CDR1 is MNHEY and CDR2 SVGAGI. CDR3 length equals 14 residues. The CDR3 protein is CASSPRDWGYGYTF. The CDR3 DNA follows: TGTGCCAGCAGCCCCAGGGACTGGGGCTATGGCTACACCTTC.

This chain links TRBV27 with TRBJ2-1; 11 nucleotides line up with TRBD1. Germline CDR1 is MNHEY and CDR2 is SMNVEV (reference sequence). The J segment lost 2 bases and the V segment lost 2 bases, leaving 2 bases of the junction unmatched. The CDR3 sequence is 16 residues long. In DNA form, the CDR3 reads TGTGCCAGCAGTTTAGGACAGGGGGCACCCTACAATGAGCAGTTCTTC. Protein: CASSLGQGAPYNEQFF.

This clone was picked up one time. The chain has TRBV10-3 and TRBJ1-1; D gene unclear. Germline V gene data show CDR1 as ENHRY and CDR2 as SYGVKD. The CDR3 is made up of 12 amino acids. V was pared by 5 bases and J by 1 base, with 5 bases between. This chain's CDR3 is CAISLRNTEAFF. In DNA form, the CDR3 reads TGTGCCATCAGTCTTCGGAACACTGAAGCTTTCTTT.

The chain couples TRBV11-2 to TRBJ1-1; no firm D call. CDR3 size: 17 residues. V was shortened by 2 bases and J by 1 base, with 17 bases between the two germline ends. CDR1 is SGHAT, CDR2 FQNNGV, per germline. DNA of the CDR3: TGTGCCAGCAGCTTATGGGCGTGGTACAGCCAGAACACTGAAGCTTTCTTT. As protein: CASSLWAWYSQNTEAFF.

V usage is TRBV10-1 and J usage is TRBJ2-2; D is possibly TRBD1 or TRBD2 (5 bases each). Germline loops: CDR1 WNHNN, CDR2 SYGVQD (reference sequence). V lost 3 bases to trimming and J lost 8 bases, with 22 bases between them. The CDR3 is 17 amino acids. CDR3 in amino acids: CASSDVGQGRATGELFF. DNA of the CDR3: TGCGCCAGCAGTGATGTGGGCCAGGGACGGGCCACAGGGGAGCTGTTTTTT.

This chain uses TRBV29-1 with TRBJ1-1; D unresolved. V lost 1 base, J lost 1 base, and 7 bases lay in between. There are 13 residues in the CDR3. Germline loops: CDR1 SQVTM, CDR2 ANQGSEA. The CDR3 loop reads CSVEGYTNTEAFF. The CDR3 bases are TGCAGCGTTGAAGGGTACACGAACACTGAAGCTTTCTTT.

The gene calls are TRBV7-9 and TRBJ2-7; 7 bases are a match to TRBD1. This CDR3 comprises 16 residues. J gave up 2 bases and V 2 bases, and 9 bases lay outside the gene matches. CDR1 and CDR2 from the germline V gene are SEHNR and FQNEAQ (reference sequence). The CDR3 region has the DNA TGTGCCAGCAGCTTACAGTCACCCAGGGGGACCTACGAGCAGTACTTC. It yields the protein CASSLQSPRGTYEQYF.

The chain couples TRBV2 to TRBJ1-4, with 8 bases identical to TRBD1. Looked up from germline, CDR1 is SNHLY and CDR2 is FYNNEI. The CDR3 totals 12 residues. Trimming took 8 bases from V and 7 from J; bases not matched to a gene: 3. The CDR3 coding sequence is TGTGCCAGCCGGGACAGGCCTGAAAAACTGTTTTTT. Amino acid sequence: CASRDRPEKLFF.

This clone is a singleton in its sample. This chain connects TRBV4-1 to TRBJ2-7; the match to TRBD1 covers 12 bases. The CDR3 extends over 16 amino acids. V was clipped by 6 bases and J by 0 bases; unmatched bases: 6. Per germline, CDR1 MGHRA and CDR2 YSYEKL. Written as DNA, the CDR3 is TGCGCCAGCAGTAGCGGGACAGGGGGCTACTCCTACGAGCAGTACTTC. The encoded protein is CASSSGTGGYSYEQYF.

V usage is TRBV7-2 and J usage is TRBJ2-7; D is undetermined. Germline-derived CDR1 and CDR2 are SGHTA and FQGNSA. The length of the CDR3 is 15 residues. V was cut by 2 bases and J by 0 bases, with 11 bases left in between. CDR3 DNA: TGTGCCAGCAGCTTACCCGAGGAGAGCTCCTACGAGCAGTACTTC. As protein: CASSLPEESSYEQYF.

The chain carries TRBV4-2 and TRBJ1-2, with 8 bases lining up with TRBD1. With 2 bases clipped from V and 5 bases from J, the junction kept 4 bases outside the gene matches. The CDR3 is 14 amino acids. Germline loops: CDR1 LGHNA, CDR2 YNFKEQ. The CDR3 here is CASSQPGQAYGYTF. DNA of the CDR3: TGTGCCAGCAGCCAACCGGGACAGGCGTATGGCTACACCTTC.

The J gene is TRBJ2-3, the V gene TRBV30, with 10 bases fitting TRBD2. The CDR3 has 18 residues. V dropped 2 bases and J dropped 2; count of bases not matched to a gene: 13. Germline assignment: CDR1 GTSNPN and CDR2 SVGIG (reference sequence). CDR3 sequence reads: CAWSPKSTSGLYTDTQYF. As DNA, the CDR3 is TGTGCCTGGAGTCCAAAATCGACTAGCGGGCTATACACAGATACGCAGTATTTT.

J is TRBJ1-2 and V is TRBV19; TRBD1 agrees at 9 bases. Trimming removed 5 bases from V and 3 bases from J; junction bases left unmatched: 7. The CDR3 spans 15 residues. CDR1 is LNHDA and CDR2 is SQIVND in the germline V gene (reference sequence). The DNA for the CDR3 is TGTGCCAGTAGTCCACAGGGGGCCGTGGACTATGGCTACACCTTC. Translating it yields CASSPQGAVDYGYTF.

The V and J genes are TRBV6-5 and TRBJ2-3; the match to TRBD1 covers 7 bases. Germline assignment: CDR1 MNHEY and CDR2 SVGAGI. CDR3 length: 15 amino acids. The V gene end was trimmed by 0 bases and the J gene end by 1 base; junction bases not matched to a gene: 1. The DNA of the CDR3 is TGTGCCAGCAGTTACTCTGACAGGGGCACAGATACGCAGTATTTT. Amino acids: CASSYSDRGTDTQYF.

V usage is TRBV2 and J usage is TRBJ1-1, with a weak D call TRBD1 (5 bases). In germline, CDR1 is SNHLY, CDR2 FYNNEI. The CDR3 totals 13 residues. The ends were cut back, 6 bases at V and 1 base at J, with 9 bases in the middle. The CDR3 nucleotides are TGTGCCAGCAGAGGACAATGGAACACTGAAGCTTTCTTT. Residues: CASRGQWNTEAFF.

The chain employs TRBV28 and TRBJ2-5; D gene ambiguous. Trimming cost V 2 bases and J 5 bases, with 6 bases left between them. The CDR3 sequence is 12 residues long. CDR1 and CDR2 from the germline V gene are MDHEN and SYDVKM. The CDR3 DNA sequence: TGTGCCAGCAGTTTAAGTGGGGAGACCCAGTACTTC. Its translation: CASSLSGETQYF. Using reference TRBV28 and TRBJ2-5 for the parts outside the CDR3, the full variable domain is DVKVTQSSRYLVKRTGEKVFLECVQDMDHENMFWYRQDPGLGLRLIYFSYDVKMKEKGDIPEGYSVSREKKERFSLILESASTNQTSMYLCASSLSGETQYFGPGTRLLVL.

The chain combines TRBV28 with TRBJ2-7; D unresolved. CDR1 MDHEN and CDR2 SYDVKM come from the germline V gene. This CDR3 is built from 11 residues. The ends were cut back, 8 bases at V and 5 bases at J, with 10 bases in the middle. The CDR3 coding sequence is TGTGCCAGCCAAGCGTGGGACGAGCAGTACTTC. Its protein product is CASQAWDEQYF.